This T cell receptor (beta chain) was sequenced for a study of cytomegalovirus exposure and HLA in healthy donors. General study results and limits: With further analysis later on, most CMV-associated TCR beta chains appeared HLA-restricted.

The CDR3 runs 12 residues. Germline CDR1 and CDR2: MNHNS and SASEGT. Trimming cost V 3 bases and J 3 bases, with 6 bases left between them. This clone came up a few times. As yet, its antigen is unknown. The PCR had 60 Vbeta and 13 Jbeta primers. Measured with immunoSEQ multiplex PCR; TCRdb has only the in-frame clones, and not every one. The data show over 95,000 clones, over 60% seen once. Sequencing input: PBMCs. The V gene is TRBV6-1, the J gene TRBJ2-7; D is ambiguous. The clonotype was recovered from a man aged 18 to 30 in good health and CMV-seropositive. The chain's CDR3 is CASSDRNYEQYF. The DNA for the CDR3 is TGTGCCAGCAGTGACAGAAACTACGAGCAGTACTTC.